The next 24 T cell receptor beta chains were all read from a single sample in a study of blood T cell repertoires in COVID-19. The table came from immunoSEQ multiplex PCR; TCRdb's copy has only in-frame clones and leaves some out. The sample records about 230,000 clones, roughly 80% being singletons. Material: peripheral blood. These receptors were collected from a man aged 45 to 65 with active or convalescent COVID-19.

V and J are TRBV30 and TRBJ2-5; 8 bases are a match to TRBD2. The V and J ends lost 4 bases and 5 bases, in that order; junction bases with no gene match: 12. The germline V gene has CDR1 GTSNPN and CDR2 SVGIG (reference sequence). This CDR3 contains 15 residues. For the CDR3, the DNA is TGTGCCTGGACGGCTAGCGGGTTGAGCGGGGAGACCCAGTACTTC. Its protein product is CAWTASGLSGETQYF.

The chain is built from TRBV7-2 and TRBJ2-5, with TRBD2 matching 12 bases. The junction had 0 bases not matched to a gene; V was cut back by 2 bases and J by 2 bases. Germline CDR1 and CDR2: SGHTA and FQGNSA. This CDR3 spans 15 amino acids. The DNA of the CDR3 is TGTGCCAGCAGCTTAACTAGCGGGGGGCAAGAGACCCAGTACTTC. Encoded protein: CASSLTSGGQETQYF. The whole variable domain, remainder taken from reference TRBV7-2 and TRBJ2-5, is GAGVSQSPSNKVTEKGKDVELRCDPISGHTALYWYRQSLGQGLEFLIYFQGNSAPDKSGLPSDRFSAERTGGSVSTLTIQRTQQEDSAVYLCASSLTSGGQETQYFGPGTRLLVL.

This chain uses TRBV6-5 with TRBJ1-1, with 10 positions matching TRBD1. The length of the CDR3 is 16 residues. Germline V gives CDR1 MNHEY, CDR2 SVGAGI. J was trimmed by 5 bases and V by 1 base; bases with no gene match: 7. The CDR3 loop is CASSYFFGQGGTEAFF. CDR3 nucleotides: TGTGCCAGCAGTTACTTTTTCGGACAGGGGGGGACTGAAGCTTTCTTT.

The chain uses TRBV7-3 and TRBJ1-4; 7 bases are shared with TRBD1. Germline CDR1 reads SGHTA; CDR2 reads FQGTGA. Trimming took 2 bases from V and 8 from J; bases not matched to a gene: 11. CDR3 length: 16 residues. The CDR3 nucleotides are TGTGCCAGCAGCTTACAGTTCGCAGGGGGTTGGGAAAAACTGTTTTTT. It encodes CASSLQFAGGWEKLFF. The variable domain in full, with the rest retrieved from reference TRBV7-3 and TRBJ1-4, is GAGVSQTPSNKVTEKGKYVELRCDPISGHTALYWYRQSLGQGPEFLIYFQGTGAADDSGLPNDRFFAVRPEGSVSTLKIQRTERGDSAVYLCASSLQFAGGWEKLFFGSGTQLSVL.

The chain has TRBV21-1 and TRBJ1-4; the table gives TRBD1 as D, unverified against the DNA. TRBV21-1 represents a pseudogene. The CDR3 loop spans 15 amino acids. This CDR3 is CASSLQGKGDEKLFF. The CDR3 DNA is TGTGCCAGCAGCCTACAGGGGAAGGGGGATGAAAAACTGTTTTTT.

V gene TRBV2 combines with J gene TRBJ1-2; 8 bases are shared with TRBD1. V was clipped by 6 bases and J by 3 bases; unmatched bases: 6. The germline V gene encodes CDR1 SNHLY and CDR2 FYNNEI. The length of the CDR3 is 14 residues. CDR3 DNA sequence: TGTGCCAGCAGGATCCAGGGACAGGACTATGGCTACACCTTC. Residues: CASRIQGQDYGYTF.

The chain is built from TRBV5-8 and TRBJ2-1; weak D call: TRBD1 (8 bases). Per the germline V gene, CDR1 is SGHTS and CDR2 is YDEGEE. The ends were cut back, 0 bases at V and 6 bases at J, with 19 bases in the middle. The CDR3 consists of 17 residues. The DNA for the CDR3 is TGTGCCAGCAGCTTGGAACAGGGGGGGCCCGCCGGCAATGAGCAGTTCTTC. It translates to CASSLEQGGPAGNEQFF.

The J gene is TRBJ1-1, the V gene TRBV5-1; D unresolved. The CDR3 loop spans 14 amino acids. V gave up 5 bases and J gave up 1 base, with 12 bases separating them. The germline V gene encodes CDR1 SGHRS and CDR2 YFSETQ. DNA of the CDR3: TGCGCCAGCAGTCATCCCGAAGCGAACACTGAAGCTTTCTTT. Translation: CASSHPEANTEAFF.

This chain joins TRBV6-2 or TRBV6-3 and TRBJ1-1; weak D call: TRBD1 (5 bases). The CDR3 sequence is 13 residues long. V gave up 6 bases and J gave up 4 bases, with 12 bases separating them. Germline values: CDR1 MNHEY, CDR2 SVGEGT. DNA of the CDR3: TGTGCCAGCAGCAGGAGCGGGGGCACTGAAGCTTTCTTT. Protein product: CASSRSGGTEAFF.

This chain links TRBV5-4 with TRBJ2-1, with D possibly being TRBD2 (7 bases). The V end lost 6 bases, the J end lost 5 bases, and 21 bases lay between the germline ends. The CDR3 has 16 residues. In germline, CDR1 is SGHNT, CDR2 YYREEE (reference sequence). The CDR3 nucleotides are TGTGCCAGCACCTCGGGGGCGCCACTAGCGAACAATGAGCAGTTCTTC. Translated: CASTSGAPLANNEQFF.

The chain links TRBV20-1 to TRBJ2-3; D might be TRBD2 (5 bases). Germline V gives CDR1 DFQATT, CDR2 SNEGSKA (reference sequence). The CDR3 extends over 11 amino acids. CDR3 in DNA: TGCGGGAGTAAGAGCACAGATACGCAGTATTTT. It translates to CGSKSTDTQYF.

The chain uses TRBV7-9 and TRBJ1-2, with D maybe TRBD1 (5 bases). The CDR3 runs to 16 residues. V lost 0 bases and J 3 bases, leaving 14 bases between the germline ends. CDR1 and CDR2 (germline): SEHNR, FQNEAQ (reference sequence). The CDR3: CASSLAGGVTDYGYTF. Here the CDR3 DNA reads TGTGCCAGCAGCTTAGCGGGGGGAGTCACAGACTATGGCTACACCTTC.

The chain recombines TRBV29-1 with TRBJ1-2; 7 nucleotides align to TRBD1. The CDR3 covers 13 residues. V lost 4 bases and J lost 3; bases outside the gene matches: 5. The germline V gene encodes CDR1 SQVTM and CDR2 ANQGSEA. The CDR3 protein is CSVGWQGDYGYTF. CDR3 bases: TGCAGCGTTGGATGGCAGGGGGACTATGGCTACACCTTC.

The gene calls are TRBV9 and TRBJ2-3; a weak D match, TRBD1 (5 bases). From germline, CDR1 is SGDLS and CDR2 YYNGEE. CDR3 length: 14 residues. Trimming took 0 bases from V and 6 from J, leaving 11 bases between them. As DNA, the CDR3 is TGTGCCAGCAGCGTAGGAGCAGGGTTGGATACGCAGTATTTT. Protein sequence: CASSVGAGLDTQYF.

The chain combines TRBV3-1 (or the pseudogene TRBV3-2) with TRBJ1-1, with D perhaps matching TRBD1 (5 bases). Germline loops: CDR1 LGHDT, CDR2 YNNKEL (reference sequence). The CDR3 spans 14 residues. Trimming pared 4 bases from V and 6 bases from J, leaving 15 bases between. CDR3 in DNA: TGTGCCAGCAGCCCACAGGTTCGAAGTCCTGAAGCTTTCTTT. Residues: CASSPQVRSPEAFF.

V usage is TRBV28 and J usage is TRBJ1-5, with 7 bases lining up with TRBD1. The trim removed 5 bases at V and 6 bases at J, leaving 10 bases unmatched. The CDR3 runs to 15 residues. Per the germline V gene, CDR1 is MDHEN and CDR2 is SYDVKM. Here the CDR3 DNA reads TGTGCCAGCAGTACCCCGACAGGGAACAGTCAGCCCCAGCATTTT. Translating gives CASSTPTGNSQPQHF.

In its sample, this clone was seen a few times. V is TRBV5-1 and J is TRBJ2-2, with 9 positions matching TRBD1. From germline, CDR1 is SGHRS and CDR2 YFSETQ. Unmatched junction bases numbered 2, after V lost 4 bases and J lost 1 base. The length of the CDR3 is 15 residues. The CDR3 DNA sequence: TGCGCCAGCAGCACGGGACAGGGGAACACCGGGGAGCTGTTTTTT. Its protein product is CASSTGQGNTGELFF.

The V and J genes are TRBV18 and TRBJ1-2; D perhaps matches TRBD1 (6 bases). Germline CDR1 reads KGHSH; CDR2 reads LQKENI. V dropped 3 bases and J dropped 6 bases, with 20 bases sitting between them. This CDR3 has 16 amino acids. CDR3 sequence (DNA): TGTGCCAGCTCACCCAAGGGGGTGGACAGCCTTCATGGCTACACCTTC. Its translation is CASSPKGVDSLHGYTF. Variable domain in full (rest from reference TRBV18 and TRBJ1-2): NAGVMQNPRHLVRRRGQEARLRCSPMKGHSHVYWYRQLPEEGLKFMVYLQKENIIDESGMPKERFSAEFPKEGPSILRIQQVVRGDSAAYFCASSPKGVDSLHGYTFGSGTRLTVV.

J is TRBJ1-2 and V is TRBV12-3 or TRBV12-4, with TRBD1 as a possible D gene (6 bases). V was shortened by 2 bases and J by 8 bases, with 12 bases between the two germline ends. The CDR3 spans 13 residues. CDR3 nucleotide sequence: TGTGCCAGCAGTTTACTACAGGGCGGGGGCTACACCTTC. This codes for CASSLLQGGGYTF.

This clone was seen only a few times. V gene TRBV11-1 combines with J gene TRBJ1-2, with 10 bases that match TRBD1. The CDR3 runs to 14 residues. J was trimmed by 3 bases and V by 5 bases; bases with no gene match: 3. Germline V gene lookup returns CDR1 SGHAT and CDR2 FQDESV (reference sequence). The CDR3 here is CASSPTGGYYGYTF. In nucleotides, the CDR3 is TGTGCCAGCAGCCCGACAGGGGGCTACTATGGCTACACCTTC.

The gene calls are TRBV5-1 and TRBJ1-4; the D is unclear. The CDR3 runs 15 residues. Germline V lookup: CDR1 SGHRS, CDR2 YFSETQ. V was shortened by 0 bases and J by 8 bases, with 14 bases between the two germline ends. This CDR3 reads CASSLVGSSGEKLFF. CDR3 coding DNA: TGCGCCAGCAGCTTGGTCGGATCTTCCGGGGAAAAACTGTTTTTT.

The J gene is TRBJ1-2, the V gene TRBV27; TRBD1 might be the D (5 bases). The CDR3 has 14 residues. CDR1 and CDR2 from the germline V gene are MNHEY and SMNVEV (reference sequence). The germline V and J ends were trimmed by 7 bases and 2 bases, with 14 bases remaining between them. The CDR3 loop is CASTPGRGNYGYTF. The CDR3 region has the DNA TGTGCCAGCACTCCCGGTCGGGGGAACTATGGCTACACCTTC.

The rearrangement uses TRBV3-1 (or the pseudogene TRBV3-2) and TRBJ1-2, with 7 nucleotides matching TRBD1. CDR1 and CDR2 from the germline V gene are LGHDT and YNNKEL (reference sequence). The junction had 3 bases not matched to a gene; V was cut back by 1 base and J by 4 bases. This CDR3 contains 14 residues. The CDR3 sequence: CASSQGQGSYGYTF. CDR3 nucleotide sequence: TGTGCCAGCAGCCAAGGACAGGGATCCTATGGCTACACCTTC.

The CDR3: CASSLKGRGDGEQFF. CDR3 bases: TGTGCCAGCAGCTTAAAGGGCCGGGGAGATGGTGAGCAGTTCTTC. The chain joins TRBV7-2 to TRBJ2-1, with a possible D match to TRBD2 (5 bases). V lost 2 bases and J 9 bases, leaving 17 bases between the germline ends. Germline V gives CDR1 SGHTA, CDR2 FQGNSA. The CDR3 consists of 15 residues.